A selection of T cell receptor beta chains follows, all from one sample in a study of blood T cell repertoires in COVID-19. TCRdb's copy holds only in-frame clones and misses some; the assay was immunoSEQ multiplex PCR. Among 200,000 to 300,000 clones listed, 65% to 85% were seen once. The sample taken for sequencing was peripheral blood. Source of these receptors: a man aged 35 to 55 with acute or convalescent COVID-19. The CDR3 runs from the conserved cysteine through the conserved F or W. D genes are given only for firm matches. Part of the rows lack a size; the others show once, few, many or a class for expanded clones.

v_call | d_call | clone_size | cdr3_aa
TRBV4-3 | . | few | CASSLQGKAFF
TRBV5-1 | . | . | CASANGQPNTEAFF
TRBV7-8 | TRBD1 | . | CASSQTGVYTEAFF
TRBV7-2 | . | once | CASTVPEAVRGYTF
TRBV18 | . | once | CASSPLDYGYTF
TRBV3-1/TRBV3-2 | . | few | CASSQAVGTLGSPLHF
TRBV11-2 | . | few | CASSVRGGNTGELFF
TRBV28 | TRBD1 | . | CASSPTRGQGGLEQYF
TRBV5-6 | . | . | CASSLGGGLSTDTQYF
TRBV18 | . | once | CASSPQPGENTIYF
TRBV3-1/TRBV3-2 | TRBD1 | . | CASSLMDRATEAFF
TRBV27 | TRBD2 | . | CASSPAGWRENTDTQYF
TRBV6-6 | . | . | CASSWTEETQYF
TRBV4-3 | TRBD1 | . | CASSQDWQGANEQFF
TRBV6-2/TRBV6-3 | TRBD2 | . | CASSYSGRNNEQFF
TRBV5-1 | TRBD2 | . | CASSFIAGVHTGELFF
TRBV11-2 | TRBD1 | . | CASSQTGGNEQFF
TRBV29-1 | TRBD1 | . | CSVRDSNNSPLHF
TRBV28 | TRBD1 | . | CASSDIVQGQGIYEQYF
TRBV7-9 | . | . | CASSRWTVNTGELFF
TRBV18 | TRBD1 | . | CASSRDRGGYGYTF
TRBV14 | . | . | CASSRLAETKNIQYF
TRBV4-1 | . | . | CASSQEARRTEAFF
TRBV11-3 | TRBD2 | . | CASSSQTSGRDYNEQFF
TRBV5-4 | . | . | CASSSMSGDEQFF
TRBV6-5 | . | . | CASSSLRTAGQPQHF
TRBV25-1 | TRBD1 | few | CASSPGSGTGYTGELFF
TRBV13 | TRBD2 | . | CASSREGKDTGELFF
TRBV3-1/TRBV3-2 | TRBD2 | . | CASSQTGGFSGELFF
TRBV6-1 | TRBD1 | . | CASSEARDRAYGYTF
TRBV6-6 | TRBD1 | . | CASSYLGGRDGYTF
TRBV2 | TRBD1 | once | CASSDPPGGDYGYTF
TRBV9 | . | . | CASSRPRETQYF
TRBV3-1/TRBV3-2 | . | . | CASRLGDTEAFF
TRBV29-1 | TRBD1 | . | CSVRTGTDYNSPLHF
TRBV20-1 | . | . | CSASEEGWTEAFF
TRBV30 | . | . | CAWSQSLTDTEAFF